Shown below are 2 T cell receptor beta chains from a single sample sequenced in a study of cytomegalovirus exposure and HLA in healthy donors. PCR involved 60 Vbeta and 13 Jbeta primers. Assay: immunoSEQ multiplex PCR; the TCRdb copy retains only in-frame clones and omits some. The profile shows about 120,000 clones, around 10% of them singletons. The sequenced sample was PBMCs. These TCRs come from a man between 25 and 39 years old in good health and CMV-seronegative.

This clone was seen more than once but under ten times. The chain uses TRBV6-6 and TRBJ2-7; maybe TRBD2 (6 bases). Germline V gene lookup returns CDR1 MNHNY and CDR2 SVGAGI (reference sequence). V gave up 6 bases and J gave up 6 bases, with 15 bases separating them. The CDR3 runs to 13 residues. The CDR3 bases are TGTGCCAGCAGGCCGTCACTAGCAGGCGAGCAGTACTTC. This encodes CASRPSLAGEQYF.

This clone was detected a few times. The CDR3 reads CASSNRGTEAFF. CDR3 bases: TGTGCCAGTAGTAACAGGGGCACTGAAGCTTTCTTT. This rearrangement joins TRBV19 to TRBJ1-1, with 7 bases identical to TRBD1. Looked up from germline, CDR1 is LNHDA and CDR2 is SQIVND (reference sequence). V trimming: 4 bases; J trimming: 4 bases; junction bases outside the gene matches: 0. This CDR3 is 12 amino acids long.